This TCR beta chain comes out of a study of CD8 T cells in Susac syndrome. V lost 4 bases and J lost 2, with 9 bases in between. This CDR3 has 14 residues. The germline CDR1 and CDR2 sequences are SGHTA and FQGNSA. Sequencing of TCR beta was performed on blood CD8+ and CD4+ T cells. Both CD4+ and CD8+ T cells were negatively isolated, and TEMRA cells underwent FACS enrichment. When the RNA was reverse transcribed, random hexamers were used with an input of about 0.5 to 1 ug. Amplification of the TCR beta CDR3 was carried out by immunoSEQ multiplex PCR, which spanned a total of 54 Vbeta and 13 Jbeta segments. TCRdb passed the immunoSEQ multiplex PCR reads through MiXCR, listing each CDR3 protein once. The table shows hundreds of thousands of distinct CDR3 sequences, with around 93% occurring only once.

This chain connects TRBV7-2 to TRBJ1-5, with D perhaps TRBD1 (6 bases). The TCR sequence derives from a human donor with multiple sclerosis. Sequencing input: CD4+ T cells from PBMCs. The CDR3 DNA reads TGTGCCAGCAGCTCCCGACAGGGCAATCAGCCCCAGCATTTT. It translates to CASSSRQGNQPQHF.